This T cell receptor (beta chain) derives from a study of T cell repertoires in cytomegalovirus infection. Background on the study: Indications of both CMV infection and matching HLA type were provided by public TCR beta signatures. Points from the study as a whole: Cumulative public TCR beta family frequency identified CMV carriers with the relevant HLA. HLA-C-restricted CMV clonotypes gave the most frequent clonotype in two of eight donors.

Germline V gene data show CDR1 as SGHRS and CDR2 as YFSETQ. The CDR3 has 12 residues. The V gene lost 4 bases and the J gene lost 6 bases, with 11 bases spanning the gap. Remarks on this clonotype: Its antigen is undetermined.

TCRdb fed the reads into MiXCR, producing one record per CDR3 protein. The sample records a few hundred thousand distinct CDR3 sequences, just under 40% being singletons. This TCR came from a human donor in good health (CMV status not recorded). Some clones in this sample may be carry-over from other donors' samples. The J gene is TRBJ2-7, the V gene TRBV5-1, with D perhaps matching TRBD1 (6 bases). This sample comprised cultured PBMCs, obtained from culture after CMV antigen stimulation. CDR3 protein: CASSTQGFEQYF. CDR3 in DNA: TGCGCCAGCAGCACACAGGGATTCGAGCAGTACTTC. The full variable domain, its missing parts supplied by reference TRBV5-1 and TRBJ2-7, is KAGVTQTPRYLIKTRGQQVTLSCSPISGHRSVSWYQQTPGQGLQFLFEYFSETQRNKGNFPGRFSGRQFSNSRSEMNVSTLELGDSALYLCASSTQGFEQYFGPGTRLTVT.